This is a list of T cell receptor beta chains from one sample in a study of blood T cell repertoires in COVID-19. Measured with immunoSEQ multiplex PCR; TCRdb has only the in-frame clones, and not every one. The data contain about 190,000 clones, about 85% of them singletons. Sequencing was carried out using PBMCs or T cells enriched from blood (not recorded which). These receptors originate from a woman in her thirties or forties in a cohort exposed to, infected with or recovered from COVID-19 (not recorded which). The CDR3 runs from the conserved cysteine through the conserved F or W. The D gene is left open where the match is weak. Not every row has a clone size; where given, it reads once, few, many or a size class.

d_gene: TRBD1
j_gene: TRBJ2-2
abundance: NA
v_gene: TRBV27
CDR3aa: CARDDRGGTGELFF
CDR3nt: TGTGCCAGGGACGACAGGGGGGGGACCGGGGAGCTGTTTTTT

d_gene: TRBD2
j_gene: TRBJ2-2
abundance: once
v_gene: TRBV30
CDR3aa: CAWSGVAGVAGELFF
CDR3nt: TGTGCCTGGAGTGGGGTAGCGGGAGTGGCCGGGGAGCTGTTTTTT

d_gene: NA
j_gene: TRBJ1-2
abundance: NA
v_gene: TRBV11-2
CDR3aa: CASSPGRTTGVGYTF
CDR3nt: TGTGCCAGCAGCCCGGGGCGGACAACGGGGGTAGGCTACACCTTC

d_gene: NA
j_gene: TRBJ2-7
abundance: NA
v_gene: TRBV9
CDR3aa: CASSDGGYEQYF
CDR3nt: TGTGCCAGCAGCGACGGGGGCTACGAGCAGTACTTC

d_gene: NA
j_gene: TRBJ1-1
abundance: NA
v_gene: TRBV19
CDR3aa: CASSIIRERFAEAFF
CDR3nt: TGTGCCAGTAGTATAATACGGGAACGTTTCGCTGAAGCTTTCTTT

d_gene: NA
j_gene: TRBJ2-7
abundance: NA
v_gene: TRBV18
CDR3aa: CASSPILASGSDEQYF
CDR3nt: TGTGCCAGCTCACCGATCCTTGCGTCCGGGAGTGACGAGCAGTACTTC

d_gene: TRBD2
j_gene: TRBJ2-1
abundance: NA
v_gene: TRBV7-2
CDR3aa: CASSLTGGLADIKFF
CDR3nt: TGTGCCAGCAGCTTAACGGGCGGACTAGCGGATATTAAGTTCTTC

d_gene: TRBD1
j_gene: TRBJ1-4
abundance: NA
v_gene: TRBV16
CDR3aa: CASSQVTGPNEKLFF
CDR3nt: TGTGCCAGCAGCCAGGTGACAGGGCCTAATGAAAAACTGTTTTTT

d_gene: NA
j_gene: TRBJ2-1
abundance: NA
v_gene: TRBV7-9
CDR3aa: CASSSISDEQFF
CDR3nt: TGTGCCAGCAGTTCTATATCCGATGAGCAGTTCTTC

d_gene: TRBD2
j_gene: TRBJ2-1
abundance: NA
v_gene: TRBV28
CDR3aa: CASSFGLLAGVNEQFF
CDR3nt: TGTGCCAGCAGTTTTGGTTTACTAGCGGGAGTTAATGAGCAGTTCTTC

d_gene: TRBD1
j_gene: TRBJ1-6
abundance: few
v_gene: TRBV3-1/TRBV3-2
CDR3aa: CASSQAPPGTGNSPLHF
CDR3nt: TGTGCCAGCAGCCAAGCGCCACCCGGGACAGGGAATTCACCCCTCCACTTT

d_gene: TRBD1
j_gene: TRBJ1-5
abundance: NA
v_gene: TRBV2
CDR3aa: CASSRTLTGGVGNQPQHF
CDR3nt: TGTGCCAGCAGTCGTACACTGACAGGGGGGGTGGGCAATCAGCCCCAGCATTTT

d_gene: NA
j_gene: TRBJ1-2
abundance: NA
v_gene: TRBV28
CDR3aa: CASSLAGEGYTF
CDR3nt: TGTGCCAGCAGTTTAGCGGGGGAGGGCTACACCTTC

d_gene: NA
j_gene: TRBJ2-3
abundance: NA
v_gene: TRBV10-3
CDR3aa: CAISTGGEDTQYF
CDR3nt: TGTGCCATTTCTACAGGGGGGGAAGATACGCAGTATTTT

d_gene: TRBD2
j_gene: TRBJ2-7
abundance: few
v_gene: TRBV5-5
CDR3aa: CASSLPSRLANPREQYF
CDR3nt: TGTGCCAGCAGCTTGCCCTCGAGACTAGCTAATCCGCGCGAGCAGTACTTC

d_gene: TRBD1
j_gene: TRBJ1-1
abundance: NA
v_gene: TRBV9
CDR3aa: CASSYDRGEAFF
CDR3nt: TGTGCCAGCAGCTACGACAGGGGTGAAGCTTTCTTT

d_gene: NA
j_gene: TRBJ1-1
abundance: NA
v_gene: TRBV28
CDR3aa: CASSLWGVRTEAFF
CDR3nt: TGTGCCAGCAGTTTATGGGGTGTGAGGACTGAAGCTTTCTTT

d_gene: TRBD1
j_gene: TRBJ2-1
abundance: NA
v_gene: TRBV4-1
CDR3aa: CASSQEGQGFEQFF
CDR3nt: TGCGCCAGCAGCCAAGAGGGACAGGGGTTTGAGCAGTTCTTC

d_gene: NA
j_gene: TRBJ1-4
abundance: NA
v_gene: TRBV19
CDR3aa: CARVGQGAYACANEKLFF
CDR3nt: NA

d_gene: NA
j_gene: TRBJ2-7
abundance: NA
v_gene: TRBV27
CDR3aa: CASSIGTDRPEQYF
CDR3nt: TGTGCCAGCAGCATCGGAACCGACAGGCCCGAGCAGTACTTC

d_gene: TRBD1
j_gene: TRBJ1-1
abundance: NA
v_gene: TRBV5-1
CDR3aa: CASSLGWDRGPNTEAFF
CDR3nt: TGCGCCAGCAGCCTAGGCTGGGACAGGGGGCCGAACACTGAAGCTTTCTTT